The 26 T cell receptor beta chains below were found in one sample sequenced in a study of control samples from healthy donors and cancer patients. This table comes from immunoSEQ multiplex PCR, and its TCRdb copy is limited to in-frame clones, with some not included. The sample has 80,000 or so clones, almost 95% seen once. Material for sequencing was blood. The origin of the receptors is an older woman in good health.

The rearrangement links TRBV7-9 to TRBJ1-2; maybe TRBD1 (6 bases). Trimming pared 1 base from V and 6 bases from J, leaving 12 bases between. CDR3 size: 14 residues. Germline V gives CDR1 SEHNR, CDR2 FQNEAQ (reference sequence). CDR3 residues: CASSLGGAADGYTF. In DNA, the CDR3 is TGTGCCAGCAGCTTAGGGGGGGCGGCGGATGGCTACACCTTC.

The chain carries TRBV5-4 and TRBJ2-2; tentative D call: TRBD1 (5 bases). The germline V gene has CDR1 SGHNT and CDR2 YYREEE (reference sequence). The V gene lost 2 bases and the J gene lost 4 bases, with 9 bases spanning the gap. This CDR3 spans 14 amino acids. Here the CDR3 DNA reads TGTGCCAGCAGCTTCATGACAGCCACCGGGGAGCTGTTTTTT. This codes for CASSFMTATGELFF. Full variable domain (rest looked up from reference TRBV5-4 and TRBJ2-2): ETGVTQSPTHLIKTRGQQVTLRCSSQSGHNTVSWYQQALGQGPQFIFQYYREEENGRGNFPPRFSGLQFPNYSSELNVNALELDDSALYLCASSFMTATGELFFGEGSRLTVL.

V is TRBV29-1 and J is TRBJ2-2, with 10 bases lining up with TRBD2. Per the germline V gene, CDR1 is SQVTM and CDR2 is ANQGSEA. Trimming took 7 bases from V and 0 from J; bases not matched to a gene: 5. The CDR3 is 15 amino acids. This CDR3 is CSARTSGTNTGELFF. CDR3 coding DNA: TGCAGCGCGCGAACTAGCGGGACGAACACCGGGGAGCTGTTTTTT.

The chain carries TRBV2 and TRBJ1-5; no firm D call. This CDR3 spans 15 amino acids. CDR1 and CDR2 from the germline V gene are SNHLY and FYNNEI. The germline V and J ends were trimmed by 5 bases and 0 bases, with 11 bases remaining between them. The CDR3 sequence is CASSPRRNSNQPQHF. In DNA form, the CDR3 reads TGTGCCAGCAGTCCTCGACGGAATAGCAATCAGCCCCAGCATTTT.

J is TRBJ1-3 and V is TRBV7-9; no reliable D call. V was shortened by 5 bases and J by 3 bases, with 11 bases between the two germline ends. The CDR3 runs to 14 residues. Germline V gene data show CDR1 as SEHNR and CDR2 as FQNEAQ (reference sequence). In DNA form, the CDR3 reads TGTGCCAGCAGCCCCGTTTTAAGTGGAAACACCATATATTTT. It specifies CASSPVLSGNTIYF.

J is TRBJ2-1 and V is TRBV6-5; 7 bases line up with TRBD1. CDR1 MNHEY and CDR2 SVGAGI come from the germline V gene. CDR3 length: 11 amino acids. V was pared by 7 bases and J by 6 bases, with 0 bases of the junction left unmatched. CDR3 loop: CASNRGNEQFF. The CDR3 nucleotides read TGTGCCAGCAACAGGGGCAATGAGCAGTTCTTC.

The CDR3 sequence: CASSEVRGEQYF. CDR3 DNA: TGTGCCAGCAGTGAAGTCCGGGGCGAGCAGTACTTC. V usage is TRBV25-1 and J usage is TRBJ2-7; D may be TRBD2 (5 bases). The CDR3 is made up of 12 amino acids. V was pared by 2 bases and J by 6 bases, with 8 bases between. Germline V gene lookup returns CDR1 MGHDK and CDR2 SYGVNS.

Comment on this clone: Other nucleotide sequences in the sample specify the same CDR3. The V and J genes are TRBV7-2 and TRBJ2-3; D gene unclear. Germline V gene sequence: CDR1 SGHTA, CDR2 FQGNSA. The CDR3 has 12 amino acids. Trimming removed 9 bases from V and 5 bases from J, with 12 bases in between. The CDR3 nucleotides read TGTGCCAGTAGCCGAAGAGGAGATACGCAGTATTTT. This gives the protein CASSRRGDTQYF.

The gene calls are TRBV7-9 and TRBJ2-7, with D perhaps matching TRBD1 (5 bases). CDR1 and CDR2 (germline): SEHNR, FQNEAQ (reference sequence). Trimming stripped 0 bases from V and 5 bases from J, with 8 bases between. The length of the CDR3 is 13 residues. The CDR3 coding sequence is TGTGCCAGCAGCTTAGCGTGGGGCAACGAGCAGTACTTC. Translating gives CASSLAWGNEQYF.

The chain has TRBV6-5 and TRBJ1-2; D remains unclear. CDR1 is MNHEY and CDR2 is SVGAGI in the germline V gene. There are 14 residues in the CDR3. The V end was cut by 0 bases, the J end by 6 bases, with 11 bases between. In DNA, the CDR3 is TGTGCCAGCAGTTACTCGAGGCAGGTCCATGGCTACACCTTC. Amino acids: CASSYSRQVHGYTF.

This chain joins TRBV30 and TRBJ2-1; TRBD1 or TRBD2 may be the D gene (5 bases each). V lost 4 bases to trimming and J lost 8 bases, with 15 bases between them. CDR3 length: 13 amino acids. CDR1 and CDR2 (germline): GTSNPN, SVGIG (reference sequence). CDR3 in amino acids: CAWNSLRGDEQFF. The CDR3 DNA follows: TGTGCCTGGAATAGCCTCCGGGGCGATGAGCAGTTCTTC.

The chain combines TRBV7-8 with TRBJ2-2; 10 nucleotides match TRBD1. The length of the CDR3 is 15 residues. CDR1 SGHVS and CDR2 FQNEAQ come from the germline V gene. V was clipped by 5 bases and J by 6 bases; unmatched bases: 6. CDR3 nucleotides: TGTGCCAGCAGCCTTAGGACAGGGGGACCCGGGGAGCTGTTTTTT. Protein product: CASSLRTGGPGELFF.

The V gene is TRBV6-2 or TRBV6-3, the J gene TRBJ2-5, with 11 bases that match TRBD2. V lost 0 bases to trimming and J lost 5 bases; unmatched junction nucleotides: 2. CDR1 is MNHEY and CDR2 is SVGEGT in the germline V gene. CDR3 length: 15 residues. CDR3 loop: CASSYSGTSGETQYF. The CDR3 bases are TGTGCCAGCAGTTACTCTGGGACTAGCGGTGAGACCCAGTACTTC.

V gene TRBV6-2 or TRBV6-3 combines with J gene TRBJ1-2; D gene uncertain. The germline V gene has CDR1 MNHEY and CDR2 SVGEGT. Trimming removed 2 bases at V and 6 bases at J, with 13 bases between. CDR3 size: 14 residues. CDR3 coding DNA: TGTGCCAGCAGTTACGCTCCTCAGGTTCATGGCTACACCTTC. Protein: CASSYAPQVHGYTF.

The genes are TRBV11-2 and TRBJ2-1; 10 bases are a match to TRBD1. There are 16 residues in the CDR3. Germline CDR1 is SGHAT and CDR2 is FQNNGV. The V segment lost 2 bases and the J segment 8 bases; nucleotides outside the gene matches: 9. The CDR3 nucleotides are TGTGCCAGCAGCTTAAAGGGGGGACAGGGGAGGCATGAGCAGTTCTTC. Protein product: CASSLKGGQGRHEQFF.

The CDR3: CSVEPGGSQETQYF. In DNA, the CDR3 is TGCAGCGTTGAACCAGGGGGCTCCCAAGAGACCCAGTACTTC. The chain joins TRBV29-1 to TRBJ2-5; 8 bases map to TRBD1. This CDR3 comprises 14 residues. The germline gives CDR1 SQVTM, CDR2 ANQGSEA. With 2 bases clipped from V and 1 base from J, the junction kept 3 bases outside the gene matches.

This rearrangement joins TRBV5-8 to TRBJ2-5; 8 bases line up with TRBD1. From germline, CDR1 is SGHTS and CDR2 YDEGEE. This CDR3 spans 14 amino acids. J was trimmed by 0 bases and V by 7 bases; bases with no gene match: 5. The CDR3 loop is CASAPGGYQETQYF. The CDR3 DNA follows: TGTGCCAGCGCGCCAGGGGGCTACCAAGAGACCCAGTACTTC.

The chain carries TRBV7-2 and TRBJ1-3; possibly TRBD1 for D (5 bases). Germline CDR1 is SGHTA and CDR2 is FQGNSA. Trimming removed 1 base from V and 0 bases from J, with 16 bases in between. The CDR3 consists of 18 residues. The CDR3 DNA is TGTGCCAGCAGCTTAGTTGCAGGGCCGACCCTCTCTGGAAACACCATATATTTT. It yields the protein CASSLVAGPTLSGNTIYF.

V is TRBV5-4 and J is TRBJ2-1, with D maybe TRBD1 (5 bases). Between the trimmed V and J ends, which lost 4 bases and 2 bases, there was a span of 7 bases. Germline V CDR1 and CDR2: SGHNT, YYREEE (reference sequence). The CDR3 is made up of 13 amino acids. The CDR3 DNA is TGTGCCAGCAGCCGGACACCCTACAATGAGCAGTTCTTC. Translation gives CASSRTPYNEQFF. Together with reference TRBV5-4 and TRBJ2-1, the CDR3 gives the full variable domain: ETGVTQSPTHLIKTRGQQVTLRCSSQSGHNTVSWYQQALGQGPQFIFQYYREEENGRGNFPPRFSGLQFPNYSSELNVNALELDDSALYLCASSRTPYNEQFFGPGTRLTVL.

V usage is TRBV4-3 and J usage is TRBJ1-2; 7 bases are shared with TRBD1. Germline trimming cut 1 base from V and 3 bases from J; bases unmatched to any gene: 5. This CDR3 comprises 15 residues. Germline assignment: CDR1 LGHNA and CDR2 YSLEER. The CDR3 coding sequence is TGCGCCAGCAGCCAAGGTGAGGGGGCCGACTATGGCTACACCTTC. This gives the protein CASSQGEGADYGYTF.

V is TRBV11-2 and J is TRBJ2-1; TRBD2 might be the D (8 bases). CDR1 is SGHAT and CDR2 is FQNNGV in the germline V gene. The CDR3 sequence is 15 residues long. Deletions cut 0 bases from V and 7 bases from J, with 13 bases between. The CDR3 DNA is TGTGCCAGCAGCTTAGATATAGCGGGACAGAATGAGCAGTTCTTC. Translation: CASSLDIAGQNEQFF.

CDR3 DNA: TGTGCCAGCAGCGTCCAACCTAGCGGGAGCAATGAGCAGTTCTTC. Amino acids: CASSVQPSGSNEQFF. V gene TRBV9 combines with J gene TRBJ2-1, with 10 bases lining up with TRBD2. The CDR3 loop spans 15 amino acids. Per the germline V gene, CDR1 is SGDLS and CDR2 is YYNGEE. Unmatched junction bases numbered 5, after V lost 2 bases and J lost 6 bases.

The chain combines TRBV6-2 or TRBV6-3 with TRBJ2-3; D tentatively fits TRBD1 or TRBD2 (6 bases each). This CDR3 spans 14 amino acids. Germline CDR1 reads MNHEY; CDR2 reads SVGEGT. V dropped 4 bases and J dropped 5 bases, with 13 bases sitting between them. The CDR3 loop is CASSWTRGRDTQYF. The DNA for the CDR3 is TGTGCCAGCAGTTGGACACGGGGGCGAGATACGCAGTATTTT.

The chain's CDR3 is CASSLSGAMSYEQYF. Here the CDR3 DNA reads TGTGCCAGCAGCTTAAGCGGGGCTATGTCCTACGAGCAGTACTTC. This chain links TRBV7-2 with TRBJ2-7; 7 positions agree with TRBD2. The CDR3 totals 15 residues. V lost 2 bases and J lost 1; bases outside the gene matches: 5. Looked up from germline, CDR1 is SGHTA and CDR2 is FQGNSA.

The V gene is TRBV29-1, the J gene TRBJ2-1; D ambiguous. CDR1 is SQVTM and CDR2 is ANQGSEA in the germline V gene. The CDR3 sequence is 12 residues long. V dropped 8 bases and J dropped 0 bases, with 8 bases sitting between them. This CDR3 reads CSLRSSYNEQFF. CDR3 DNA sequence: TGCAGCCTCAGAAGCTCCTACAATGAGCAGTTCTTC.

The chain uses TRBV7-9 and TRBJ1-5; D gene ambiguous. This CDR3 region has 16 residues. V was trimmed by 1 base and J by 2 bases, leaving 12 bases between them. Germline V gene sequence: CDR1 SEHNR, CDR2 FQNEAQ (reference sequence). The CDR3 region has the DNA TGTGCCAGCAGCTTAGTAGGTGGGGTTCGCAATCAGCCCCAGCATTTT. As protein: CASSLVGGVRNQPQHF.